This TCR beta chain was sequenced in a study of cytomegalovirus exposure and HLA in healthy donors. On the study more broadly: An earlier analysis identified 120 million or so unique TCR beta sequences in about 180 million T cells. The Caucasian-associated ancestry cluster contained about 80% of the approximately 400 genotyped donors.

The study ran its PCR with 60 Vbeta and 13 Jbeta primers. Methods used by the authors: There were tens of millions of unique TCR beta chains by a later count, and approximately 10 million of them were shared. Only in-frame clones appear in the TCRdb table, and some are missing; sequencing was by immunoSEQ multiplex PCR. V, J and clone size are those of that table, while D and trimming were read from the DNA. The sample table includes some 120,000 clones. In germline, CDR1 is ENHRY, CDR2 SYGVKD. V gave up 7 bases and J gave up 2 bases, with 9 bases separating them. The CDR3 loop spans 13 amino acids. This chain connects TRBV10-3 to TRBJ1-3; D is unclear. The sequence was obtained from a man aged 30-40 years in good health and CMV-seronegative. The source material was PBMCs. For the CDR3, the DNA is TGTGCCATCACAAGAGAGACTGGAAACACCATATATTTT. As protein: CAITRETGNTIYF.